The 31 T cell receptor beta chains presented below share a single source sample, sequenced in a study of blood T cells in healthy people across ages. Through a sample-barcoded 5' primer and a J-beta primer mix, a second PCR was run for roughly 7 to 11 cycles. MiXCR, applied by TCRdb to the 5' RACE reads, yields one record per CDR3 protein. The table shows roughly 800,000 distinct CDR3 sequences, with roughly 40% occurring only once. Sequencing was carried out using blood. Source of these receptors: a young man in good health.

The table lists this clonotype with a few counts. A read error may explain this, as a much larger clone is one base away. The chain has TRBV7-2 and TRBJ2-5, with 9 bases aligning to TRBD2. This CDR3 is built from 16 residues. The V segment lost 6 bases and the J segment 11 bases; nucleotides outside the gene matches: 19. Germline assignment: CDR1 SGHTA and CDR2 FQGNSA. The CDR3 bases are TGTGCCAGCAGACCCCGTAGCGGGGGCCGCTACAATGAGCAGTACTTC. This translates into CASRPRSGGRYNEQYF.

The V gene is TRBV6-2 or TRBV6-3, the J gene TRBJ1-1; TRBD1 might be the D (5 bases). CDR1 is MNHEY and CDR2 is SVGEGT in the germline V gene. The CDR3 runs to 12 residues. Trimming stripped 6 bases from V and 5 bases from J, with 10 bases between. CDR3 residues: CASRDMWTEAFF. Here the CDR3 DNA reads TGTGCCAGCAGGGACATGTGGACTGAAGCTTTCTTT.

This clonotype appeared many times. The chain carries TRBV20-1 and TRBJ1-2; unclear D gene. Looked up from germline, CDR1 is DFQATT and CDR2 is SNEGSKA (reference sequence). This CDR3 spans 14 amino acids. Deletions cut 5 bases from V and 2 bases from J, with 15 bases between. The CDR3 reads CSAPPETGNYGYTF. CDR3 nucleotides: TGCAGTGCTCCTCCGGAGACGGGGAACTATGGCTACACCTTC.

This clonotype has just a few counts. The chain links TRBV29-1 to TRBJ2-2, with D perhaps given as TRBD1 or TRBD2 (6 bases each). The CDR3 consists of 18 residues. Trimming shortened V by 7 bases and J by 1 base, and 25 bases separated the two germline ends. The germline CDR1 and CDR2 sequences are SQVTM and ANQGSEA. CDR3 residues: CSGYLMGGLSENTGELFF. The CDR3 region has the DNA TGCAGCGGCTATCTGATGGGGGGCCTCTCCGAGAACACCGGGGAGCTGTTTTTT.

The chain couples TRBV27 to TRBJ1-5, with 9 bases aligning to TRBD1. The CDR3 loop spans 16 amino acids. V lost 6 bases, J lost 2 bases, and 8 bases stayed unmatched. Germline loops: CDR1 MNHEY, CDR2 SMNVEV (reference sequence). The CDR3 nucleotides read TGTGCCAGCAGAACACAGGGGGCGGGGGGCAATCAGCCCCAGCATTTT. It codes for CASRTQGAGGNQPQHF.

This clonotype was observed many times. The chain couples TRBV2 to TRBJ2-3, with 9 bases aligning to TRBD1. CDR3 size: 15 residues. Trimming removed 5 bases from V and 0 bases from J; junction bases left unmatched: 3. In germline, CDR1 is SNHLY, CDR2 FYNNEI. The CDR3 DNA is TGTGCCAGCAGTTTTGGGACAGGGAGCACAGATACGCAGTATTTT. Translated: CASSFGTGSTDTQYF. Full variable domain (rest looked up from reference TRBV2 and TRBJ2-3): EPEVTQTPSHQVTQMGQEVILRCVPISNHLYFYWYRQILGQKVEFLVSFYNNEISEKSEIFDDQFSVERPDGSNFTLKIRSTKLEDSAMYFCASSFGTGSTDTQYFGPGTRLTVL.

This clonotype was recorded a few times. The V call is TRBV4-2, the J call TRBJ2-7; a weak D match, TRBD2 (6 bases). Germline V gene sequence: CDR1 LGHNA, CDR2 YNFKEQ. The CDR3 is 15 amino acids. Trimming removed 4 bases at V and 2 bases at J, with 15 bases between. This chain's CDR3 is CASSPRLGGTYEQYF. CDR3 nucleotides: TGTGCCAGCAGCCCCCGGCTGGGGGGTACCTACGAGCAGTACTTC.

The chain employs TRBV7-2 and TRBJ2-2; 10 bases match TRBD2. V shed 5 bases, J shed 3 bases, and the junction held 3 bases outside the gene matches. The CDR3 has 15 amino acids. Germline V lookup: CDR1 SGHTA, CDR2 FQGNSA. CDR3 DNA: TGTGCCAGCAGCCGGACTAGCGGTTACACCGGGGAGCTGTTTTTT. Translated, it gives CASSRTSGYTGELFF.

The chain combines TRBV20-1 with TRBJ2-7; D is perhaps TRBD2 (7 bases). Looked up from germline, CDR1 is DFQATT and CDR2 is SNEGSKA (reference sequence). V was pared by 0 bases and J by 6 bases, with 12 bases between. The CDR3 length is 13 residues. The CDR3 DNA reads as TGCAGTGCTAGAGATCTGGGGGGGCGCGAGCAGTACTTC. Amino acid sequence: CSARDLGGREQYF.

This chain uses TRBV27 with TRBJ1-4; D uncertain. The CDR3 runs 16 residues. V lost 2 bases and J 0 bases, leaving 10 bases between the germline ends. In germline, CDR1 is MNHEY, CDR2 SMNVEV (reference sequence). CDR3 DNA sequence: TGTGCCAGCAGTTTAGTTCAGGCCGCAACTAATGAAAAACTGTTTTTT. Protein: CASSLVQAATNEKLFF.

The V call is TRBV5-1, the J call TRBJ1-4, with 12 nucleotides matching TRBD1. The CDR3 covers 15 residues. CDR1 and CDR2 from the germline V gene are SGHRS and YFSETQ. The trim removed 0 bases at V and 8 bases at J, leaving 2 bases unmatched. CDR3 sequence: CASSLVGTGGEKLFF. CDR3 nucleotides: TGCGCCAGCAGCTTGGTCGGGACAGGGGGCGAAAAACTGTTTTTT.

The genes are TRBV29-1 and TRBJ2-3; D is possibly TRBD2 (5 bases). The CDR3 is 14 residues long. Germline CDR1 SQVTM, CDR2 ANQGSEA. V lost 6 bases and J lost 0, with 13 bases in between. The CDR3 sequence is CSVRRTGSTDTQYF. The CDR3 DNA follows: TGCAGCGTACGACGGACGGGAAGCACAGATACGCAGTATTTT.

This clonotype showed up just a few times. The chain is built from TRBV7-2 and TRBJ2-1, with 8 bases lining up with TRBD2. V dropped 3 bases and J dropped 9; count of bases not matched to a gene: 10. The germline gives CDR1 SGHTA, CDR2 FQGNSA. This CDR3 is built from 15 residues. DNA for the CDR3: TGTGCCAGCAGCTTGAACCGGGGGGGCGTAGGTGAGCAGTTCTTC. This sequence encodes CASSLNRGGVGEQFF.

The V call is TRBV27, the J call TRBJ2-2, with TRBD1 matching 10 bases. There are 15 residues in the CDR3. Trimming cost V 5 bases and J 4 bases; bases outside gene matches: 4. Germline V gene sequence: CDR1 MNHEY, CDR2 SMNVEV (reference sequence). The CDR3 loop is CASSPRTGGTGELFF. In DNA, the CDR3 is TGTGCCAGCAGTCCCCGGACAGGGGGCACCGGGGAGCTGTTTTTT.

This clonotype has only a few counts. The rearrangement uses TRBV27 and TRBJ1-2, with D unclear. Per germline, CDR1 MNHEY and CDR2 SMNVEV (reference sequence). This CDR3 comprises 12 residues. The V end was cut by 4 bases, the J end by 8 bases, with 11 bases between. The CDR3 sequence is CASSSRSGGYTF. The CDR3 bases are TGTGCCAGCAGTTCCCGTTCGGGGGGCTACACCTTC.

The chain uses TRBV7-2 and TRBJ1-4; perhaps TRBD1 as D (6 bases). Trimming removed 4 bases from V and 8 bases from J, with 17 bases in between. The CDR3 totals 15 residues. In germline, CDR1 is SGHTA, CDR2 FQGNSA. The CDR3 nucleotides are TGTGCCAGCAGCTGGAAGGGGGGGGGGAACGAAAAACTGTTTTTT. It codes for CASSWKGGGNEKLFF. Variable domain in full (rest from reference TRBV7-2 and TRBJ1-4): GAGVSQSPSNKVTEKGKDVELRCDPISGHTALYWYRQSLGQGLEFLIYFQGNSAPDKSGLPSDRFSAERTGGSVSTLTIQRTQQEDSAVYLCASSWKGGGNEKLFFGSGTQLSVL.

This clonotype came up many times. The J gene is TRBJ2-1, the V gene TRBV7-2; TRBD2 aligns across 10 bases. The V segment lost 2 bases and the J segment 6 bases; nucleotides outside the gene matches: 13. This CDR3 spans 18 amino acids. Germline-derived CDR1 and CDR2 are SGHTA and FQGNSA. As DNA, the CDR3 is TGTGCCAGCAGCTTACGGTCGGGACTAGCGATGTCGGGCAATGAGCAGTTCTTC. Its protein is CASSLRSGLAMSGNEQFF. Filled out from reference TRBV7-2 and TRBJ2-1, the complete variable domain reads GAGVSQSPSNKVTEKGKDVELRCDPISGHTALYWYRQSLGQGLEFLIYFQGNSAPDKSGLPSDRFSAERTGGSVSTLTIQRTQQEDSAVYLCASSLRSGLAMSGNEQFFGPGTRLTVL.

This clonotype was found a few times. The chain combines TRBV29-1 with TRBJ2-7, with D tentatively TRBD1 (5 bases). This CDR3 comprises 13 residues. The germline gives CDR1 SQVTM, CDR2 ANQGSEA. The V end lost 5 bases, the J end lost 3 bases, and 14 bases lay between the germline ends. DNA of the CDR3: TGCAGCGTTTACACCTGGACATTCTACGAGCAGTACTTC. It translates to CSVYTWTFYEQYF.

This clonotype was seen a handful of times. The chain combines TRBV20-1 with TRBJ1-4; D not certain. Germline-derived CDR1 and CDR2 are DFQATT and SNEGSKA (reference sequence). V was shortened by 6 bases and J by 0 bases, with 8 bases between the two germline ends. The CDR3 is 13 residues long. CDR3 protein: CSARAATNEKLFF. CDR3 nucleotides: TGCAGTGCCCGAGCGGCAACTAATGAAAAACTGTTTTTT.

This chain connects TRBV5-1 to TRBJ2-5; 9 bases map to TRBD2. The V gene's germline CDR1 is SGHRS and CDR2 YFSETQ. This CDR3 region has 18 residues. The trim removed 0 bases at V and 1 base at J, leaving 10 bases unmatched. The CDR3 region has the DNA TGCGCCAGCAGCTTGGGAGTAGCGGGGGAGTTTATCCAAGAGACCCAGTACTTC. Translation: CASSLGVAGEFIQETQYF.

This clonotype has a handful of counts. The chain recombines TRBV29-1 with TRBJ2-1, with 8 positions matching TRBD2. CDR1 and CDR2 from the germline V gene are SQVTM and ANQGSEA. The CDR3 spans 13 residues. DNA for the CDR3: TGCGCGGGGGGTCCGAGCTCCTACAATGAGCAGTTCTTC. This sequence encodes CAGGPSSYNEQFF.

There are many counts of this clonotype. This rearrangement joins TRBV12-3 or TRBV12-4 to TRBJ2-1; maybe TRBD2 (6 bases). CDR3 length: 16 residues. Trimming shortened V by 7 bases and J by 0 bases, and 16 bases separated the two germline ends. The CDR3 DNA reads as TGTGCCAGCACCCTCACGGGACTCTACTCCTACAATGAGCAGTTCTTC. Protein product: CASTLTGLYSYNEQFF.

V usage is TRBV11-2 and J usage is TRBJ1-2; D is possibly TRBD1 (5 bases). V lost 5 bases and J 6 bases, leaving 13 bases between the germline ends. Germline CDR1 SGHAT, CDR2 FQNNGV. The CDR3 contains 13 residues. Here the CDR3 DNA reads TGTGCCAGCAGCCGTGAATGGGGGGATGGCTACACCTTC. Protein: CASSREWGDGYTF.

This clonotype was seen ten or more times. The rearrangement joins TRBV12-5 to TRBJ2-3; D is unclear. Germline CDR1 LGHNT, CDR2 FRNRAP. This CDR3 has 15 amino acids. The V end lost 5 bases, the J end lost 2 bases, and 14 bases lay between the germline ends. In DNA form, the CDR3 reads TGTGCTAGTGGTCCGAGATCGTTATACACAGATACGCAGTATTTT. It specifies CASGPRSLYTDTQYF.

This clonotype showed up just a few times. The J gene is TRBJ1-4, the V gene TRBV29-1; D is uncertain. Germline-derived CDR1 and CDR2 are SQVTM and ANQGSEA. Trimming cost V 4 bases and J 7 bases, with 16 bases left between them. This CDR3 is built from 14 residues. This chain's CDR3 is CSVGEGLGFEKLFF. The CDR3 nucleotides are TGCAGCGTTGGAGAAGGATTGGGGTTTGAAAAACTGTTTTTT. Full variable domain (missing parts from reference TRBV29-1 and TRBJ1-4): SAVISQKPSRDICQRGTSLTIQCQVDSQVTMMFWYRQQPGQSLTLIATANQGSEATYESGFVIDKFPISRPNLTFSTLTVSNMSPEDSSIYLCSVGEGLGFEKLFFGSGTQLSVL.

This clonotype appeared many times. V usage is TRBV10-3 and J usage is TRBJ2-5, with D unresolved. In germline, CDR1 is ENHRY, CDR2 SYGVKD. V was cut by 6 bases and J by 5 bases, with 13 bases left in between. This CDR3 comprises 13 residues. CDR3 loop: CAISLGLGETQYF. The CDR3, as DNA: TGTGCCATCAGCCTCGGGCTGGGGGAGACCCAGTACTTC.

This clonotype appeared many times. The rearrangement joins TRBV12-3 or TRBV12-4 to TRBJ1-4; TRBD1 matches at 9 bases. CDR3 length: 14 residues. V was pared by 5 bases and J by 3 bases, with 1 base of the junction left unmatched. Here the CDR3 reads CASSRTGANEKLFF. For the CDR3, the DNA is TGTGCCAGCAGTCGGACAGGGGCTAATGAAAAACTGTTTTTT.

A note on this clonotype: This may arise from a read error, as a much more abundant clone is one base away. The genes are TRBV4-2 and TRBJ2-5, with D possibly matching TRBD1 (6 bases). Germline CDR1 is LGHNA and CDR2 is YNFKEQ. Trimming took off 4 bases at V and 11 bases at J, with 23 bases between the two ends. This CDR3 contains 15 residues. DNA of the CDR3: TGTGCCAGCAGCCGAGAACTAGGGACAACCGATGAGCAGTACTTC. Protein: CASSRELGTTDEQYF.

This clonotype was found many times. The rearrangement links TRBV10-3 to TRBJ2-1; 9 bases line up with TRBD1. Losses at the gene ends were 6 bases for V and 5 bases for J; bases not matched to a gene: 5. The CDR3 runs to 14 residues. The germline V gene has CDR1 ENHRY and CDR2 SYGVKD. The CDR3 DNA reads TGTGCCATCAGAGCGGGACAGGGCAACAATGAGCAGTTCTTC. Translation: CAIRAGQGNNEQFF.

In this sample, this clonotype turned up a few times. J is TRBJ2-7 and V is TRBV4-3, with D uncertain. Looked up from germline, CDR1 is LGHNA and CDR2 is YSLEER. The V end lost 0 bases, the J end lost 3 bases, and 12 bases lay between the germline ends. The CDR3 is made up of 15 amino acids. The chain's CDR3 is CASSQESGRRYEQYF. The CDR3 DNA reads as TGCGCCAGCAGCCAAGAATCAGGAAGGCGCTACGAGCAGTACTTC.

V and J are TRBV2 and TRBJ2-7; either TRBD1 or TRBD2 may fit D (5 bases each). The CDR3 extends over 14 amino acids. The V gene's germline CDR1 is SNHLY and CDR2 FYNNEI. V lost 2 bases and J 4 bases, leaving 12 bases between the germline ends. CDR3 sequence reads: CASSEQGENYEQYF. In DNA, the CDR3 is TGTGCCAGCAGTGAACAGGGAGAAAATTACGAGCAGTACTTC.